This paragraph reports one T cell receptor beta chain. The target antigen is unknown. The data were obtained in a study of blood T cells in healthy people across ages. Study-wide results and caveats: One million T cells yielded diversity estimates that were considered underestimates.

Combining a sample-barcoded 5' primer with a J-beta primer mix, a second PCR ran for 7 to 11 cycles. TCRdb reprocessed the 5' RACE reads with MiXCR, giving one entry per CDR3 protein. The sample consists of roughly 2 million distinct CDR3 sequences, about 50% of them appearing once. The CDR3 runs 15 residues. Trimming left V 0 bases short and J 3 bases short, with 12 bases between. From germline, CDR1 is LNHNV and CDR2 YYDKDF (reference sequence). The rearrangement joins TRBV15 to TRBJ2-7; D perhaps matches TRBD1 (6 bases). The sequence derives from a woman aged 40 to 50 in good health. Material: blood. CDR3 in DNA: TGTGCCACCAGCAGAGATTTGGGGACAAGCTACGAGCAGTACTTC. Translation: CATSRDLGTSYEQYF. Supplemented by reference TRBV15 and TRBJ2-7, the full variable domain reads DAMVIQNPRYQVTQFGKPVTLSCSQTLNHNVMYWYQQKSSQAPKLLFHYYDKDFNNEADTPDNFQSRRPNTSFCFLDIRSPGLGDTAMYLCATSRDLGTSYEQYFGPGTRLTVT.